Presented here are 21 T cell receptor beta chains from one specimen sequenced in a study of blood T cell repertoires in COVID-19. Method: immunoSEQ multiplex PCR; TCRdb's copy keeps in-frame clones and lacks some. Of 110,000 or so clones in the sample, less than 85% were seen once. Sequenced material: peripheral blood. Receptors were obtained from a human donor in a cohort sampled during active COVID-19.

The rearrangement joins TRBV7-8 to TRBJ2-3; 8 nucleotides match TRBD2. The trim removed 5 bases at V and 7 bases at J, leaving 8 bases unmatched. The CDR3 covers 14 residues. Germline CDR1 reads SGHVS; CDR2 reads FQNEAQ. The CDR3 reads CASSPRLAPYTQYF. The DNA for the CDR3 is TGTGCCAGCAGCCCCCGACTAGCGCCTTATACGCAGTATTTT.

V usage is TRBV11-3 and J usage is TRBJ2-3, with D unclear. V was shortened by 5 bases and J by 0 bases, with 18 bases between the two germline ends. This CDR3 contains 17 residues. The germline gives CDR1 SGHNT, CDR2 YENEEA. The CDR3 loop reads CASSLGDGWASTDTQYF. The DNA of the CDR3 is TGTGCCAGCAGCCTAGGTGATGGGTGGGCTAGCACAGATACGCAGTATTTT.

The V gene is TRBV5-1, the J gene TRBJ2-7, with D perhaps TRBD1 (6 bases). Germline CDR1 reads SGHRS; CDR2 reads YFSETQ. With 0 bases removed from V and 3 bases from J, the gap between germline ends came to 13 bases. CDR3 length: 15 residues. Here the CDR3 DNA reads TGCGCCAGCAGCTTGGCTACAGGGAGACTCTACGAGCAGTACTTC. It translates to CASSLATGRLYEQYF.

This chain joins TRBV19 and TRBJ2-3, with 9 bases that match TRBD2. CDR1 LNHDA and CDR2 SQIVND come from the germline V gene (reference sequence). The CDR3 extends over 13 amino acids. With 7 bases clipped from V and 1 base from J, the junction kept 0 bases outside the gene matches. The CDR3 sequence: CASKRGGTDTQYF. CDR3 nucleotide sequence: TGTGCCAGTAAGCGGGGGGGCACAGATACGCAGTATTTT.

The rearrangement links TRBV27 to TRBJ1-1; D is unresolved. The CDR3 contains 13 residues. Per germline, CDR1 MNHEY and CDR2 SMNVEV (reference sequence). The V end was cut by 3 bases, the J end by 1 base, with 6 bases between. Written as DNA, the CDR3 is TGTGCCAGCAGTTTTCGAGGGAACACTGAAGCTTTCTTT. It yields the protein CASSFRGNTEAFF.

The rearrangement uses TRBV5-1 and TRBJ1-5, with 7 bases that match TRBD1. Per germline, CDR1 SGHRS and CDR2 YFSETQ. Trimming removed 0 bases from V and 7 bases from J; junction bases left unmatched: 4. This CDR3 is built from 14 residues. The CDR3: CASSLVTGDQPQHF. The CDR3, as DNA: TGCGCCAGCAGCTTGGTCACAGGGGACCAGCCCCAGCATTTT.

This chain links TRBV5-1 with TRBJ2-2; 14 bases map to TRBD2. This CDR3 comprises 17 residues. Germline values: CDR1 SGHRS, CDR2 YFSETQ. The junction had 4 bases not matched to a gene; V was cut back by 4 bases and J by 2 bases. The CDR3 reads CASSPTSGGANTGELFF. In DNA, the CDR3 is TGCGCCAGCAGCCCGACTAGCGGGGGGGCAAACACCGGGGAGCTGTTTTTT.

The chain employs TRBV7-9 and TRBJ2-2, with TRBD1 identical over 8 bases. V dropped 3 bases and J dropped 7; count of bases not matched to a gene: 4. CDR1 is SEHNR, CDR2 FQNEAQ, per germline (reference sequence). CDR3 size: 14 residues. Written as DNA, the CDR3 is TGTGCCAGCAGCTTCGGACAGGGAATCGGGGAGCTGTTTTTT. Its protein product is CASSFGQGIGELFF.

The rearrangement links TRBV6-4 to TRBJ2-3; no firm D call. Germline CDR1 is MRHNA and CDR2 is SNTAGT. Trimming stripped 3 bases from V and 6 bases from J, with 16 bases between. The CDR3 has 15 amino acids. In DNA, the CDR3 is TGTGCCAGCAGTGAAAACATTCGCGGTTCCGATACGCAGTATTTT. Translating gives CASSENIRGSDTQYF.

The rearrangement links TRBV29-1 to TRBJ1-4; no clear D. CDR1 and CDR2 from the germline V gene are SQVTM and ANQGSEA. This CDR3 spans 14 amino acids. Trimming removed 3 bases at V and 4 bases at J, with 12 bases between. CDR3 DNA sequence: TGCAGCGTTGACGTGGGAGGGAATAATGAAAAACTGTTTTTT. It translates to CSVDVGGNNEKLFF.

The rearrangement links TRBV4-3 to TRBJ1-1; D might be TRBD1 (6 bases). CDR3 length equals 16 residues. Germline CDR1 and CDR2: LGHNA and YSLEER. V was shortened by 3 bases and J by 1 base, with 15 bases between the two germline ends. CDR3 bases: TGCGCCAGCAGCCAGGATCCAGGGGAAAAGAACACTGAAGCTTTCTTT. Amino acid sequence: CASSQDPGEKNTEAFF.

This chain uses TRBV28 with TRBJ2-3, with TRBD2 matching 11 bases. The CDR3 covers 16 residues. The J segment lost 0 bases and the V segment lost 3 bases, leaving 2 bases of the junction unmatched. Germline V gene data show CDR1 as MDHEN and CDR2 as SYDVKM. CDR3 protein: CASSLLAGGSTDTQYF. DNA for the CDR3: TGTGCCAGCAGTTTGTTAGCGGGGGGGAGCACAGATACGCAGTATTTT.

J is TRBJ2-1 and V is TRBV11-2; 9 positions agree with TRBD1. After removal of 8 bases from V and 6 bases from J, the junction contained 5 bases not matched to a gene. From germline, CDR1 is SGHAT and CDR2 FQNNGV. The CDR3 is made up of 13 amino acids. The CDR3 region has the DNA TGTGCCAGCTCCCGGGACAGGGTCAATGAGCAGTTCTTC. Translation: CASSRDRVNEQFF.

This clone was seen once. V gene TRBV19 combines with J gene TRBJ1-5; weak D call: TRBD1 (5 bases). From germline, CDR1 is LNHDA and CDR2 SQIVND (reference sequence). V dropped 3 bases and J dropped 2 bases, with 11 bases sitting between them. CDR3 size: 15 residues. CDR3 region: CASSISEQGNQPQHF. The CDR3 nucleotides are TGTGCCAGTAGTATTTCCGAACAGGGCAATCAGCCCCAGCATTTT.

The chain has TRBV20-1 and TRBJ2-7, with 11 bases aligning to TRBD1. Germline-derived CDR1 and CDR2 are DFQATT and SNEGSKA (reference sequence). This CDR3 spans 15 amino acids. With V trimmed by 5 bases and J by 9 bases, 15 bases remained unmatched. CDR3 sequence reads: CSARGTGGWKMGQYF. As DNA, the CDR3 is TGCAGTGCTCGTGGGACAGGGGGTTGGAAAATGGGGCAGTACTTC.

The chain has TRBV10-1 and TRBJ2-1; 9 bases fit TRBD2. Germline trimming cut 6 bases from V and 3 bases from J; bases unmatched to any gene: 3. The germline CDR1 and CDR2 sequences are WNHNN and SYGVQD (reference sequence). The CDR3 runs to 14 residues. This chain's CDR3 is CASSKRGDYNEQFF. The CDR3 bases are TGCGCCAGCAGCAAGCGGGGGGACTACAATGAGCAGTTCTTC.

V gene TRBV30 combines with J gene TRBJ1-5; tentative D call: TRBD1 (6 bases). Per the germline V gene, CDR1 is GTSNPN and CDR2 is SVGIG (reference sequence). V lost 3 bases, J lost 4 bases, and 10 bases lay in between. This CDR3 is built from 13 residues. CDR3 sequence (DNA): TGTGCCTGGAGAGCCACAGGGAATCAGCCCCAGCATTTT. Its translation: CAWRATGNQPQHF.

This chain links TRBV7-9 with TRBJ2-2; 7 nucleotides line up with TRBD2. Germline CDR1 SEHNR, CDR2 FQNEAQ (reference sequence). V lost 5 bases to trimming and J lost 5 bases; unmatched junction nucleotides: 8. The CDR3 contains 15 residues. Here the CDR3 DNA reads TGTGCCAGCAGCCCCCTAGCGGAGCTTACCGGGGAGCTGTTTTTT. It is translated as CASSPLAELTGELFF.

This clone was seen a handful of times. This chain joins TRBV5-1 and TRBJ2-7; 8 positions agree with TRBD1. The germline gives CDR1 SGHRS, CDR2 YFSETQ. The V gene end was trimmed by 0 bases and the J gene end by 7 bases; junction bases not matched to a gene: 9. This CDR3 contains 15 residues. The CDR3 coding sequence is TGCGCCAGCAGCTTGGAGACAGGGGCCGCTCGGGAGCAGTACTTC. As protein: CASSLETGAAREQYF.

The genes are TRBV9 and TRBJ2-3; tentatively, D is TRBD2 (5 bases). The length of the CDR3 is 15 residues. CDR1 SGDLS and CDR2 YYNGEE come from the germline V gene. Trimming stripped 0 bases from V and 0 bases from J, with 8 bases between. For the CDR3, the DNA is TGTGCCAGCAGCGTAGATGAGGGTAGCACAGATACGCAGTATTTT. Translated, it gives CASSVDEGSTDTQYF.

The chain carries TRBV7-8 and TRBJ1-5; TRBD1 matches 7 bases. This CDR3 is built from 14 residues. Germline V lookup: CDR1 SGHVS, CDR2 FQNEAQ. After removal of 1 base from V and 5 bases from J, the junction contained 2 bases not matched to a gene. The CDR3 here is CASSLGQGDQPQHF. CDR3 nucleotide sequence: TGTGCCAGCAGCTTAGGGCAGGGGGATCAGCCCCAGCATTTT.